The clone carrying this TCR beta chain was seen only a few times. Its target is not known. This sample was taken from a study of blood T cells in healthy people across ages. The authors ran a second PCR of 7 to 11 cycles using a sample-barcoded 5' primer and a J-beta primer mix. Researchers report that a template-switch adaptor with 12 random nucleotides tagged each cDNA molecule. Per sample, CDR3-containing paired-end reads numbered at least 2.5 million. TCRdb called the 5' RACE reads again in MiXCR, with one record for every CDR3 protein. In the table there are around 280,000 distinct CDR3 sequences, around 27% of which are singletons. CDR3 length: 16 residues. CDR1 and CDR2 from the germline V gene are SGHRS and YFSETQ. The junction had 2 bases not matched to a gene; V was cut back by 1 base and J by 0 bases. The study's findings and limits: With unsorted PBMCs, a conclusive comparison of naive versus antigen-experienced cells was not possible.

With each sample, at least 5 micrograms of total RNA were extracted. Sequencing was performed on blood. The rearrangement links TRBV5-1 to TRBJ2-2; TRBD2 matches at 8 bases. The receptor's source is a woman aged 65 to 85 in good health. CDR3 loop: CASSLTSGTNTGELFF. CDR3 sequence (DNA): TGCGCCAGCAGCTTGACTAGCGGAACGAACACCGGGGAGCTGTTTTTT.